The 30 T cell receptor beta chains below come from one sample, sequenced in a study of cytomegalovirus exposure and HLA in healthy donors. It was with 60 Vbeta and 13 Jbeta primers that the PCR ran. TCRdb keeps only in-frame clones here, not all; method: immunoSEQ multiplex PCR. This sample carries over 85,000 clones, roughly 76% of them seen once, and the ten largest clones take approximately 2%. Sequencing used PBMCs. Receptors originate from a man in his forties in good health and CMV-seronegative.

The J gene is TRBJ2-5, the V gene TRBV28; D possibly corresponds to TRBD1 (6 bases). V lost 9 bases to trimming and J lost 4 bases, with 12 bases between them. This CDR3 comprises 12 residues. Germline CDR1 MDHEN, CDR2 SYDVKM. CDR3 sequence (DNA): TGTGCCAGTGTACAGGGCCCAGAGACCCAGTACTTC. As protein: CASVQGPETQYF.

This clone rates as medium-sized (0.01 to 0.1%). The chain has TRBV4-3 and TRBJ1-5; D ambiguous. The CDR3 loop spans 15 amino acids. V was shortened by 2 bases and J by 5 bases, with 13 bases between the two germline ends. CDR1 and CDR2 (germline): LGHNA, YSLEER. CDR3: CASSQTLERHQPQHF. CDR3 bases: TGCGCCAGCAGCCAAACCCTAGAACGCCATCAGCCCCAGCATTTT.

The V and J genes are TRBV7-7 and TRBJ2-7, with D perhaps TRBD2 (6 bases). The CDR3 sequence is 12 residues long. Trimming removed 5 bases from V and 6 bases from J, with 11 bases in between. Germline V gene data show CDR1 as SSHAT and CDR2 as FNYEAQ (reference sequence). CDR3 loop: CASSQDGGEQYF. The CDR3 DNA follows: TGTGCCAGCAGCCAAGACGGGGGCGAGCAGTACTTC.

The genes are TRBV6-5 and TRBJ1-2; D ambiguous. Germline V gene lookup returns CDR1 MNHEY and CDR2 SVGAGI. V lost 5 bases to trimming and J lost 1 base, with 8 bases between them. The CDR3 extends over 13 amino acids. CDR3 nucleotide sequence: TGTGCCAGCAGTCCGTTACTTAACTATGGCTACACCTTC. Translating it yields CASSPLLNYGYTF.

As regards this clone: Different DNA sequences within this sample yield the same CDR3. The J gene is TRBJ2-3, the V gene TRBV27; D unclear. This CDR3 region has 11 residues. Germline CDR1 MNHEY, CDR2 SMNVEV (reference sequence). V shed 5 bases and J shed 3 bases, with 3 bases lying between them. This CDR3 reads CASSTTDTQYF. The CDR3 coding sequence is TGTGCCAGCAGTACTACAGATACGCAGTATTTT.

The V gene is TRBV7-2, the J gene TRBJ1-5, with 10 bases identical to TRBD1. The CDR3 totals 16 residues. With V trimmed by 1 base and J by 7 bases, 7 bases remained unmatched. From germline, CDR1 is SGHTA and CDR2 FQGNSA. In nucleotides, the CDR3 is TGTGCCAGCAGCTTAGTAGGCGGGACAGGGGAACAGCCCCAGCATTTT. It encodes CASSLVGGTGEQPQHF.

The chain recombines TRBV7-9 with TRBJ2-3, with 11 positions matching TRBD2. CDR1 and CDR2 (germline): SEHNR, FQNEAQ (reference sequence). J was trimmed by 4 bases and V by 2 bases; bases with no gene match: 2. The CDR3 has 15 residues. The CDR3 nucleotides read TGTGCCAGCAGCTTAAATAGCGGGGGGGCAGATACGCAGTATTTT. The encoded protein is CASSLNSGGADTQYF.

The gene calls are TRBV6-6 and TRBJ1-5, with a tentative D call TRBD1 (6 bases). Germline CDR1 MNHNY, CDR2 SVGAGI (reference sequence). V was trimmed by 7 bases and J by 4 bases, leaving 8 bases between them. The length of the CDR3 is 12 residues. CDR3 protein: CASTQGNQPQHF. CDR3 nucleotide sequence: TGTGCCAGCACTCAGGGGAATCAGCCCCAGCATTTT.

CDR3 amino acids: CASSRDRPNTGELFF. DNA for the CDR3: TGTGCCAGCTCACGAGACAGACCGAACACCGGGGAGCTGTTTTTT. The V and J genes are TRBV18 and TRBJ2-2; D is perhaps TRBD1 (5 bases). CDR3 length: 15 residues. Germline CDR1 and CDR2: KGHSH and LQKENI. The ends were cut back, 4 bases at V and 0 bases at J, with 9 bases in the middle.

This chain links TRBV6-8 with TRBJ2-3; 8 bases align to TRBD2. The CDR3 sequence is 17 residues long. CDR1 is MNHGY and CDR2 is SAAAGT in the germline V gene. V shed 6 bases and J 1 base; nucleotides not matched to a gene: 12. CDR3 in amino acids: CASRYTRGATRTDTQYF. The CDR3 DNA reads as TGTGCCAGCAGATACACGCGGGGGGCGACCCGCACAGATACGCAGTATTTT.

The rearrangement uses TRBV19 and TRBJ1-5; possibly TRBD1 for D (6 bases). The CDR3 has 16 amino acids. In germline, CDR1 is LNHDA, CDR2 SQIVND (reference sequence). V was clipped by 1 base and J by 4 bases, with 14 bases between them. CDR3 bases: TGTGCCAGTAGTATAGGCCCCGGGACACCAAATCAGCCCCAGCATTTT. It translates to CASSIGPGTPNQPQHF. The full variable domain, in which reference TRBV19 and TRBJ1-5 provide the parts outside the CDR3, is DGGITQSPKYLFRKEGQNVTLSCEQNLNHDAMYWYRQDPGQGLRLIYYSQIVNDFQKGDIAEGYSVSREKKESFPLTVTSAQKNPTAFYLCASSIGPGTPNQPQHFGDGTRLSIL.

The chain uses TRBV6-6 and TRBJ1-2; D is unclear. The germline V and J ends were trimmed by 4 bases and 1 base, with 7 bases remaining between them. The CDR3 has 13 residues. CDR1 MNHNY and CDR2 SVGAGI come from the germline V gene (reference sequence). The CDR3 protein is CASSFPVNYGYTF. CDR3 nucleotides: TGTGCCAGCAGTTTCCCGGTTAACTATGGCTACACCTTC.

The chain recombines TRBV4-1 with TRBJ2-1; weak D call: TRBD1 (6 bases). The CDR3 has 16 residues. Trimming took off 0 bases at V and 7 bases at J, with 16 bases between the two ends. Germline V lookup: CDR1 MGHRA, CDR2 YSYEKL. The DNA of the CDR3 is TGCGCCAGCAGCCAAGATTTGGGGACATATAGAAATGAGCAGTTCTTC. Translated, it gives CASSQDLGTYRNEQFF.

The J gene is TRBJ2-7, the V gene TRBV15; 12 bases line up with TRBD2. This CDR3 is built from 17 residues. Trimming at V came to 0 bases and at J to 1 base, leaving 4 bases not matched to a gene. In germline, CDR1 is LNHNV, CDR2 YYDKDF (reference sequence). CDR3 bases: TGTGCCACCAGCAGAGATCGTACTAGCGGGAGGTCCTACGAGCAGTACTTC. It specifies CATSRDRTSGRSYEQYF.

V gene TRBV2 combines with J gene TRBJ1-2; a possible D gene is TRBD1 (5 bases). CDR1 and CDR2 (germline): SNHLY, FYNNEI. V was pared by 3 bases and J by 10 bases, with 18 bases between. The CDR3 totals 14 residues. The CDR3 sequence: CASSDRGTFDSYTF. The CDR3 nucleotides are TGTGCCAGCAGTGATCGGGGGACGTTCGATTCCTACACCTTC.

The rearrangement joins TRBV7-8 to TRBJ2-2, with a possible D match to TRBD1 (5 bases). V lost 2 bases, J lost 5 bases, and 15 bases lay in between. The CDR3 runs to 16 residues. Germline CDR1 reads SGHVS; CDR2 reads FQNEAQ. CDR3 DNA sequence: TGTGCCAGCAGCTTACAAGGGGTACGAGGTACCGGGGAGCTGTTTTTT. It specifies CASSLQGVRGTGELFF.

The chain recombines TRBV7-9 with TRBJ2-1, with a tentative D call TRBD1 (5 bases). This CDR3 spans 13 amino acids. Germline lookup yields CDR1 SEHNR and CDR2 FQNEAQ (reference sequence). V was shortened by 3 bases and J by 5 bases, with 8 bases between the two germline ends. In nucleotides, the CDR3 is TGTGCCAGCAGCTTCTCAGGGAACAATGAGCAGTTCTTC. It encodes CASSFSGNNEQFF.

The chain has TRBV11-2 and TRBJ1-5, with 9 bases identical to TRBD1. Germline V gene lookup returns CDR1 SGHAT and CDR2 FQNNGV. The V segment lost 1 base and the J segment 2 bases; nucleotides outside the gene matches: 3. CDR3 size: 16 residues. The CDR3 region has the DNA TGTGCCAGCAGCTTAGGGGGACAGGGCGGCAATCAGCCCCAGCATTTT. Protein product: CASSLGGQGGNQPQHF.

This sequence joins TRBV29-1 and TRBJ2-3; D might be TRBD2 (6 bases). Germline lookup yields CDR1 SQVTM and CDR2 ANQGSEA. This CDR3 has 14 amino acids. The germline V and J ends were trimmed by 7 bases and 2 bases, with 16 bases remaining between them. The CDR3 DNA is TGCAGCGGGGGGGTAGTTGGGGCCACAGATACGCAGTATTTT. Protein: CSGGVVGATDTQYF.

The chain couples TRBV7-2 to TRBJ1-2; no reliable D call. Looked up from germline, CDR1 is SGHTA and CDR2 is FQGNSA. The CDR3 runs to 14 residues. V shed 5 bases and J shed 6 bases, with 16 bases lying between them. The CDR3: CASSPPSEWDGYTF. The CDR3 coding sequence is TGTGCCAGCAGCCCCCCTAGTGAATGGGATGGCTACACCTTC.

The rearrangement uses TRBV11-3 and TRBJ2-1; D may be TRBD2 (6 bases). V lost 3 bases and J 9 bases, leaving 18 bases between the germline ends. Germline values: CDR1 SGHNT, CDR2 YENEEA. This CDR3 has 15 amino acids. In nucleotides, the CDR3 is TGTGCCAGCAGCTTCGGTAGTTCGAAGGGAGGTGAGCAGTTCTTC. Translating gives CASSFGSSKGGEQFF.

J is TRBJ2-7 and V is TRBV5-1; D is perhaps TRBD1 (6 bases). The V gene's germline CDR1 is SGHRS and CDR2 YFSETQ. The CDR3 is made up of 14 amino acids. The V end lost 2 bases, the J end lost 4 bases, and 13 bases lay between the germline ends. Here the CDR3 reads CASSLSGQLYEQYF. The CDR3 DNA reads as TGCGCCAGCAGCTTATCCGGACAGTTATACGAGCAGTACTTC.

The V gene is TRBV27, the J gene TRBJ1-6, with D perhaps TRBD1 (5 bases). Trimming shortened V by 2 bases and J by 6 bases, and 11 bases separated the two germline ends. Germline V gene sequence: CDR1 MNHEY, CDR2 SMNVEV (reference sequence). The CDR3 covers 15 residues. The DNA for the CDR3 is TGTGCCAGCAGTTTAGGCAGGGCAAGTAATTCACCCCTCCACTTT. This codes for CASSLGRASNSPLHF.

V usage is TRBV7-8 and J usage is TRBJ1-6, with 8 bases identical to TRBD1. CDR3 length: 15 amino acids. Germline V lookup: CDR1 SGHVS, CDR2 FQNEAQ. The J segment lost 2 bases and the V segment lost 6 bases, leaving 3 bases of the junction unmatched. CDR3 coding DNA: TGTGCCAGCAGTCAACAGGGGGCCTATAATTCACCCCTCCACTTT. It encodes CASSQQGAYNSPLHF.

The gene calls are TRBV7-8 and TRBJ1-1; 7 nucleotides line up with TRBD1. Per the germline V gene, CDR1 is SGHVS and CDR2 is FQNEAQ. CDR3 size: 14 residues. V lost 5 bases, J lost 7 bases, and 10 bases stayed unmatched. CDR3 amino acids: CASSMDRRRVEAFF. The DNA of the CDR3 is TGTGCCAGCAGCATGGACAGGCGGCGAGTTGAAGCTTTCTTT. Combining the CDR3 with reference TRBV7-8 and TRBJ1-1 gives the whole variable domain GAGVSQSPRYKVAKRGQDVALRCDPISGHVSLFWYQQALGQGPEFLTYFQNEAQLDKSGLPSDRFFAERPEGSVSTLKIQRTQQEDSAVYLCASSMDRRRVEAFFGQGTRLTVV.

This clone has just a few counts. The chain joins TRBV11-2 to TRBJ1-1; D may be TRBD1 (6 bases). Trimming removed 0 bases from V and 2 bases from J, with 13 bases in between. From germline, CDR1 is SGHAT and CDR2 FQNNGV. The length of the CDR3 is 16 residues. This chain's CDR3 is CASSLDRRGGNTEAFF. Here the CDR3 DNA reads TGTGCCAGCAGCTTAGATCGGAGAGGGGGAAACACTGAAGCTTTCTTT.

As concerns this clone: A far larger clone is just one base off, so this is likely a read error. This chain links TRBV2 with TRBJ1-5; no firm D call. V lost 10 bases and J lost 0, with 13 bases in between. The CDR3 runs to 14 residues. Germline CDR1 SNHLY, CDR2 FYNNEI. The CDR3 loop reads CATPRRGSNQPQHF. CDR3 sequence (DNA): TGTGCCACCCCTCGGCGGGGTAGCAATCAGCCCCAGCATTTT.

The rearrangement uses TRBV10-2 and TRBJ1-5, with TRBD1 matching over 7 bases. The CDR3 has 19 residues. The V and J ends lost 4 bases and 2 bases, in that order; junction bases with no gene match: 17. CDR1 and CDR2 (germline): WSHSY, SAAADI. This CDR3 reads CASSATGQMYSVGNQPQHF. CDR3 nucleotide sequence: TGCGCCAGCAGTGCTACGGGACAGATGTATAGTGTCGGCAATCAGCCCCAGCATTTT.

CDR3 nucleotide sequence: TGTGCCAGCAGCCTTGCCCTAGCGGGGAGCTCCTACGAGCAGTACTTC. Translating it yields CASSLALAGSSYEQYF. The rearrangement links TRBV28 to TRBJ2-7, with TRBD2 identical over 9 bases. Germline V gene sequence: CDR1 MDHEN, CDR2 SYDVKM. This CDR3 contains 16 residues. J was trimmed by 0 bases and V by 6 bases; bases with no gene match: 9.

This clone was recorded once. The chain employs TRBV5-1 and TRBJ2-5; tentatively, D is TRBD2 (5 bases). The ends were cut back, 4 bases at V and 2 bases at J, with 12 bases in the middle. CDR1 and CDR2 (germline): SGHRS, YFSETQ. The CDR3 has 14 amino acids. The CDR3 reads CASSPLLVQETQYF. In DNA form, the CDR3 reads TGCGCCAGCAGCCCGTTACTAGTGCAAGAGACCCAGTACTTC.